A selection of T cell receptor beta chains follows, all from one sample in a study of blood T cell repertoires in COVID-19. TCRdb's table, derived via immunoSEQ multiplex PCR, lists solely in-frame clones and lacks some. The sample carries approximately 12,000 clones, over 75% recorded once. Sequencing was done on a sample of peripheral blood. The origin of the receptors is an elderly man with acute or convalescent COVID-19. The CDR3 runs from the conserved cysteine through the conserved F or W. Each record gives: J gene, clone size, D gene, V gene, CDR3 protein, CDR3 DNA. The D gene is left open where the match is weak. Clone size appears in some rows only: once, few, many, or a class for an expanded clone.

j_call: TRBJ1-6
clone_size: NA
d_call: NA
v_call: TRBV28
cdr3_aa: CASSSTGYSPLHF
cdr3_nt: TGTGCCAGCAGTTCCACAGGTTATTCACCCCTCCACTTT

j_call: TRBJ1-1
clone_size: NA
d_call: NA
v_call: TRBV29-1
cdr3_aa: CSVEVTGNTEAFF
cdr3_nt: TGCAGCGTAGAAGTGACGGGGAACACTGAAGCTTTCTTT

j_call: TRBJ2-7
clone_size: NA
d_call: TRBD1
v_call: TRBV27
cdr3_aa: CASSLSPPRQGSTYEQYF
cdr3_nt: TGTGCCAGCAGTTTATCCCCCCCCCGACAGGGGTCCACCTACGAGCAGTACTTC

j_call: TRBJ2-5
clone_size: NA
d_call: NA
v_call: TRBV5-1
cdr3_aa: CASSLGSSGYRETQYF
cdr3_nt: TGCGCCAGCAGCTTGGGGTCCAGTGGGTACAGGGAGACCCAGTACTTC

j_call: TRBJ2-2
clone_size: NA
d_call: NA
v_call: TRBV2
cdr3_aa: CASSERGFENTGELFF
cdr3_nt: TGTGCCAGCAGTGAAAGGGGTTTCGAGAACACCGGGGAGCTGTTTTTT

j_call: TRBJ1-1
clone_size: NA
d_call: NA
v_call: TRBV4-3
cdr3_aa: CASSQDRFRGRAFF
cdr3_nt: TGCGCCAGCAGCCAAGATCGTTTTAGGGGAAGAGCTTTCTTT

j_call: TRBJ2-2
clone_size: once
d_call: NA
v_call: TRBV19
cdr3_aa: CASSIVGQNTGELFF
cdr3_nt: TGTGCCAGTAGTATAGTGGGGCAAAACACCGGGGAGCTGTTTTTT

j_call: TRBJ2-7
clone_size: NA
d_call: TRBD2
v_call: TRBV28
cdr3_aa: CASRRGGGYEQYF
cdr3_nt: TGTGCCAGCAGACGGGGGGGTGGTTACGAGCAGTACTTC

j_call: TRBJ1-5
clone_size: NA
d_call: TRBD1
v_call: TRBV18
cdr3_aa: CASSPRDSRQQPQHF
cdr3_nt: TGTGCCAGCTCACCACGGGACAGTCGGCAACAGCCCCAGCATTTT

j_call: TRBJ2-3
clone_size: NA
d_call: TRBD2
v_call: TRBV7-9
cdr3_aa: CASSSSGGHTDTQYF
cdr3_nt: TGTGCCAGCAGCTCTAGCGGGGGGCACACAGATACGCAGTATTTT

j_call: TRBJ1-1
clone_size: NA
d_call: NA
v_call: TRBV5-1
cdr3_aa: CASSLVSGLNTEAFF
cdr3_nt: TGCGCCAGCAGCTTGGTGTCAGGATTGAACACTGAAGCTTTCTTT

j_call: TRBJ2-3
clone_size: NA
d_call: NA
v_call: TRBV7-3
cdr3_aa: CASSLFRSTDTQYF
cdr3_nt: TGTGCCAGCAGCTTATTCAGGAGCACAGATACGCAGTATTTT

j_call: TRBJ2-3
clone_size: NA
d_call: NA
v_call: TRBV12-5
cdr3_aa: CASGLETTDTQYF
cdr3_nt: TGTGCTAGTGGTTTGGAAACAACAGATACGCAGTATTTT

j_call: TRBJ2-1
clone_size: once
d_call: NA
v_call: TRBV11-3
cdr3_aa: CASSPEASLGNEQFF
cdr3_nt: TGTGCCAGCAGCCCAGAGGCTAGCTTGGGCAATGAGCAGTTCTTC

j_call: TRBJ1-1
clone_size: NA
d_call: TRBD1
v_call: TRBV28
cdr3_aa: CASSTGGTEAFF
cdr3_nt: TGTGCCAGCAGTACAGGGGGGACTGAAGCTTTCTTT

j_call: TRBJ2-5
clone_size: NA
d_call: TRBD2
v_call: TRBV7-2
cdr3_aa: CASSSSGGAFETQYF
cdr3_nt: TGTGCCAGCAGCTCTAGCGGGGGGGCGTTTGAGACCCAGTACTTC

j_call: TRBJ2-2
clone_size: NA
d_call: NA
v_call: TRBV29-1
cdr3_aa: CSVRGNTGELFF
cdr3_nt: TGCAGCGTTCGGGGTAACACCGGGGAGCTGTTTTTT

j_call: TRBJ1-3
clone_size: NA
d_call: NA
v_call: TRBV12-3/TRBV12-4
cdr3_aa: CASVSPGNTIYF
cdr3_nt: TGTGCCAGCGTATCCCCTGGAAACACCATATATTTT

j_call: TRBJ1-1
clone_size: NA
d_call: TRBD1
v_call: TRBV7-8
cdr3_aa: CASRGQGSAEAFF
cdr3_nt: TGTGCCAGCAGGGGACAGGGGAGCGCTGAAGCTTTCTTT

j_call: TRBJ1-2
clone_size: few
d_call: NA
v_call: TRBV19
cdr3_aa: CASSIGGLTAYGYTF
cdr3_nt: TGTGCCAGTAGTATAGGGGGACTCACGGCCTATGGCTACACCTTC

j_call: TRBJ2-5
clone_size: NA
d_call: TRBD2
v_call: TRBV5-8
cdr3_aa: CASSSGLAGGTQETQYF
cdr3_nt: TGTGCCAGCAGCTCCGGACTAGCGGGGGGGACCCAAGAGACCCAGTACTTC

j_call: TRBJ1-2
clone_size: NA
d_call: TRBD1
v_call: TRBV6-5
cdr3_aa: CASSISRQGGYGYTF
cdr3_nt: TGTGCCAGCAGTATCTCCCGACAGGGGGGCTATGGCTACACCTTC

j_call: TRBJ2-3
clone_size: NA
d_call: TRBD2
v_call: TRBV9
cdr3_aa: CASSGRGLAGGTDTQYF
cdr3_nt: TGTGCCAGCAGCGGCCGTGGACTAGCGGGGGGCACAGATACGCAGTATTTT

j_call: TRBJ1-5
clone_size: NA
d_call: NA
v_call: TRBV6-2/TRBV6-3
cdr3_aa: CASSYRAQGQPQHF
cdr3_nt: TGTGCCAGCAGTTACAGGGCTCAGGGTCAGCCCCAGCATTTT

j_call: TRBJ2-3
clone_size: medium-sized
d_call: TRBD1
v_call: TRBV6-2/TRBV6-3
cdr3_aa: CASSYGQGLWSDTQYF
cdr3_nt: TGTGCCAGCAGTTACGGACAGGGGTTATGGTCAGATACGCAGTATTTT

j_call: TRBJ1-5
clone_size: NA
d_call: NA
v_call: TRBV7-2
cdr3_aa: CASSVLGTKQPQHF
cdr3_nt: TGTGCCAGCAGCGTCCTCGGGACAAAGCAGCCCCAGCATTTT

j_call: TRBJ2-7
clone_size: NA
d_call: NA
v_call: TRBV6-5
cdr3_aa: CASNSYEQYF
cdr3_nt: TGTGCCAGTAATTCGTACGAGCAGTACTTC

j_call: TRBJ2-5
clone_size: NA
d_call: NA
v_call: TRBV7-9
cdr3_aa: CASSLALTEQETQYF
cdr3_nt: TGTGCCAGCAGCTTAGCGTTGACAGAACAAGAGACCCAGTACTTC

j_call: TRBJ1-6
clone_size: NA
d_call: TRBD1
v_call: TRBV5-1
cdr3_aa: CASSRAADRGESPLHF
cdr3_nt: TGCGCCAGCAGCAGGGCCGCGGACAGGGGCGAGTCACCCCTCCACTTT

j_call: TRBJ1-6
clone_size: NA
d_call: TRBD1
v_call: TRBV5-1
cdr3_aa: CASSLSRDRNSPLHF
cdr3_nt: TGCGCCAGCAGCTTAAGCCGGGACAGGAATTCACCCCTCCACTTT

j_call: TRBJ2-7
clone_size: NA
d_call: TRBD2
v_call: TRBV29-1
cdr3_aa: CSVLSGEHYEQYF
cdr3_nt: TGCAGCGTCCTTAGCGGGGAACACTACGAGCAGTACTTC